One and the same sample provided the 21 T cell receptor beta chains below, sequenced in a study of cytotoxic CD8 clonotypes in ibrutinib-treated CLL. Clones were read by immunoSEQ multiplex PCR, and TCRdb kept only the in-frame ones, dropping some. The repertoire includes a few hundred thousand clones, under 80% of them detected once, and 15% sits in the top ten. Sequenced here: PBMCs, sampled after 24 months of ibrutinib treatment. All receptors derive from a human donor with chronic lymphocytic leukemia.

This clone has a single count. The V and J genes are TRBV27 and TRBJ2-7; D is ambiguous. Germline CDR1 is MNHEY and CDR2 is SMNVEV (reference sequence). V was clipped by 7 bases and J by 7 bases, with 20 bases between them. The CDR3 is made up of 14 amino acids. This CDR3 is CASKRLVEMGEQYF. The CDR3 DNA reads TGTGCCAGCAAGAGGCTTGTCGAAATGGGGGAGCAGTACTTC.

This clone occurred a few times. The chain couples TRBV6-8 to TRBJ2-1; 14 nucleotides align to TRBD2. The V gene's germline CDR1 is MNHGY and CDR2 SAAAGT. The V gene end was trimmed by 3 bases and the J gene end by 0 bases; junction bases not matched to a gene: 13. This CDR3 is 21 amino acids long. This CDR3 reads CASSYRGPGTSGGSSYNEQFF. The CDR3 DNA reads TGTGCCAGCAGTTATAGGGGCCCCGGGACTAGCGGGGGTAGCTCCTACAATGAGCAGTTCTTC.

This rearrangement joins TRBV15 to TRBJ1-1; a weak D match, TRBD1 (6 bases). The CDR3 runs to 13 residues. The V and J ends lost 0 bases and 12 bases respectively, with 14 bases between them. The germline CDR1 and CDR2 sequences are LNHNV and YYDKDF (reference sequence). CDR3 in amino acids: CATSRETGRRSFF. In DNA form, the CDR3 reads TGTGCCACCAGCAGAGAAACAGGGAGAAGATCTTTCTTT.

The chain is built from TRBV7-3 and TRBJ2-3, with D perhaps given as TRBD1 or TRBD2 (5 bases each). The germline CDR1 and CDR2 sequences are SGHTA and FQGTGA. V was trimmed by 6 bases and J by 3 bases, leaving 16 bases between them. The CDR3 has 15 residues. Written as DNA, the CDR3 is TGTGCCAGCAGTCGGGGACGCGTACCTACAGATACGCAGTATTTT. This encodes CASSRGRVPTDTQYF.

This clone has just one count. The V gene is TRBV6-7, the J gene TRBJ2-2; TRBD2 matches 13 bases. TRBV6-7 is assigned to the ORF class and has an uncertain function. The CDR3 runs to 20 residues. Unmatched junction bases numbered 10, after V lost 0 bases and J lost 3 bases. The CDR3 bases are TGTGCCAGCAGTTACTCCCCGCCTCCGGGACTAGCGGGATACACCGGGGAGCTGTTTTTT. Its translation is CASSYSPPPGLAGYTGELFF.

The CDR3 DNA reads as TGCAGTGTGAACACCGGGGAGCTGTTTTTT. The encoded protein is CSVNTGELFF. This sequence joins TRBV20-1 and TRBJ2-2; D unresolved. Trimming took off 7 bases at V and 1 base at J, with 1 base between the two ends. Looked up from germline, CDR1 is DFQATT and CDR2 is SNEGSKA (reference sequence). The CDR3 is made up of 10 amino acids.

This chain links TRBV4-3 with TRBJ2-5; tentatively, D is TRBD1 or TRBD2 (6 bases each). CDR1 and CDR2 from the germline V gene are LGHNA and YSLEER. The CDR3 runs 15 residues. The V gene lost 5 bases and the J gene lost 3 bases, with 16 bases spanning the gap. The CDR3 reads CASSSEGGLKETQYF. CDR3 in DNA: TGCGCCAGCAGCTCGGAGGGGGGCCTTAAAGAGACCCAGTACTTC.

Turning to this clone: One junction end disagrees with the germline gene, perhaps due to a read error. The V call is TRBV7-7, the J call TRBJ2-7, with 9 bases lining up with TRBD1. Germline V gene data show CDR1 as SSHAT and CDR2 as FNYEAQ (reference sequence). The CDR3 contains 16 residues. The CDR3 reads CASSLIGTGISYEQYF. CDR3 nucleotides: TGTGCTAGCAGCTTAATCGGGACAGGGATCTCCTACGAGCAGTACTTC.

This clone has just a few counts. The chain carries TRBV28 and TRBJ1-3, with TRBD1 matching over 9 bases. CDR1 and CDR2 from the germline V gene are MDHEN and SYDVKM. The CDR3 extends over 15 amino acids. Unmatched junction bases numbered 3, after V lost 4 bases and J lost 2 bases. The CDR3 nucleotides are TGTGCCAGCAGTTCAGGGACAGGGACTGGAAACACCATATATTTT. Its translation: CASSSGTGTGNTIYF.

Concerning this clone: Different DNA sequences within this sample yield the same CDR3. CDR3 residues: CASSPRTDTQYF. The DNA for the CDR3 is TGTGCCAGCTCCCCCCGGACAGATACGCAGTATTTT. This chain links TRBV18 with TRBJ2-3, with D hard to call. Germline V gives CDR1 KGHSH, CDR2 LQKENI. V was pared by 6 bases and J by 3 bases, with 7 bases between. The CDR3 totals 12 residues.

The J gene is TRBJ2-5, the V gene TRBV14, with D possibly matching TRBD2 (6 bases). CDR3 size: 13 residues. Trimming stripped 7 bases from V and 5 bases from J, with 14 bases between. Germline V gene data show CDR1 as SGHDN and CDR2 as FVKESK. The chain's CDR3 is CASTSGDKETQYF. CDR3 DNA sequence: TGTGCCAGCACCTCGGGAGACAAGGAGACCCAGTACTTC.

CDR3 bases: TGTGCCACAGGTATCAGAGGCAATCAGCCCCAGCATTTT. Translated: CATGIRGNQPQHF. This sequence joins TRBV28 and TRBJ1-5; D remains unclear. CDR3 length: 13 amino acids. Germline V gives CDR1 MDHEN, CDR2 SYDVKM. The V end lost 10 bases, the J end lost 2 bases, and 12 bases lay between the germline ends.

This clone was detected a few times. The chain is built from TRBV6-5 and TRBJ2-7; D remains ambiguous. Deletions cut 0 bases from V and 2 bases from J, with 11 bases between. Germline V lookup: CDR1 MNHEY, CDR2 SVGAGI. This CDR3 is built from 15 residues. The CDR3 nucleotides read TGTGCCAGCAGTTACTCCACCGAACCGGCCTACGAGCAGTACTTC. Protein sequence: CASSYSTEPAYEQYF.

The chain employs TRBV5-8 and TRBJ2-2, with 12 bases lining up with TRBD1. The CDR3 contains 16 residues. Germline V gene sequence: CDR1 SGHTS, CDR2 YDEGEE. J lost 7 bases, V lost 3 bases, and 7 bases had no gene match. DNA of the CDR3: TGTGCCAGCAGCTCGGGACAGGGGGCGATCTACGGGGAGCTGTTTTTT. It yields the protein CASSSGQGAIYGELFF.

The chain recombines TRBV18 with TRBJ2-2; D is uncertain. Germline V gene lookup returns CDR1 KGHSH and CDR2 LQKENI. This CDR3 has 15 residues. V lost 0 bases and J lost 3, with 8 bases in between. The CDR3 loop is CASSPPGRYTGELFF. CDR3 nucleotides: TGTGCCAGCTCACCACCGGGCCGGTACACCGGGGAGCTGTTTTTT.

This clone was counted a few times. The chain couples TRBV9 to TRBJ2-6, with a possible D match to TRBD1 (6 bases). Per germline, CDR1 SGDLS and CDR2 YYNGEE. This CDR3 has 18 amino acids. V lost 4 bases to trimming and J lost 2 bases, with 19 bases between them. The CDR3 region has the DNA TGTGCCAGCAGCAAATCATTACAGGGTCGGGCTGGGGCCAACGTCCTGACTTTC. This translates into CASSKSLQGRAGANVLTF.

V usage is TRBV4-1 and J usage is TRBJ1-1, with D uncertain. Germline values: CDR1 MGHRA, CDR2 YSYEKL. Deletions cut 0 bases from V and 6 bases from J, with 14 bases between. This CDR3 comprises 15 residues. CDR3 loop: CASSQDLPLGPEAFF. The CDR3 DNA sequence: TGCGCCAGCAGCCAAGATCTCCCCCTGGGCCCTGAAGCTTTCTTT.

About this clone itself: Within the sample, other DNA sequences also encode this same CDR3. V usage is TRBV20-1 and J usage is TRBJ2-5, with D perhaps TRBD2 (6 bases). Between the trimmed V and J ends, which lost 6 bases and 5 bases, there was a span of 10 bases. This CDR3 is 11 amino acids long. Germline CDR1 reads DFQATT; CDR2 reads SNEGSKA (reference sequence). The chain's CDR3 is CSARDLETQYF. DNA of the CDR3: TGCAGTGCCCGGGACTTGGAGACCCAGTACTTC.

The V gene is TRBV4-2, the J gene TRBJ1-1; D perhaps matches TRBD1 (5 bases). The germline V gene encodes CDR1 LGHNA and CDR2 YNFKEQ. Trimming shortened V by 3 bases and J by 0 bases, and 11 bases separated the two germline ends. There are 15 residues in the CDR3. CDR3 DNA sequence: TGTGCCAGCAGCCACCCAGGGAACATGAACACTGAAGCTTTCTTT. Translation gives CASSHPGNMNTEAFF.

The chain couples TRBV6-5 to TRBJ2-7; weak D call: TRBD2 (6 bases). The CDR3 runs 13 residues. Trimming took 6 bases from V and 4 from J, leaving 13 bases between them. Germline-derived CDR1 and CDR2 are MNHEY and SVGAGI. The DNA for the CDR3 is TGTGCCAGCAGAAGGGACTTAAGTTACGAGCAGTACTTC. Its translation: CASRRDLSYEQYF.

The J gene is TRBJ2-3, the V gene TRBV30, with D maybe TRBD2 (5 bases). CDR1 and CDR2 from the germline V gene are GTSNPN and SVGIG (reference sequence). There are 15 residues in the CDR3. V was shortened by 7 bases and J by 1 base, with 18 bases between the two germline ends. The CDR3 DNA sequence: TGTGCCTCCCTACCGGGGAGTTGGGGCACAGATACGCAGTATTTT. Amino acid sequence: CASLPGSWGTDTQYF.